These 24 T cell receptor beta chains originate from one sample sequenced in a study of T cell responses to AZD1222 COVID-19 vaccine. Using immunoSEQ multiplex PCR, the repertoire was profiled, and TCRdb retains in-frame clones only, with some absent. The table includes more than 80,000 clones, 85% to 90% detected once. The sequences come from peripheral blood, collected 28 days after the second AZD1222 dose. The receptors derive from an adult who received the AZD1222 COVID-19 vaccine.

This clone was observed once. The chain employs TRBV27 and TRBJ1-2, with D unresolved. CDR1 and CDR2 (germline): MNHEY, SMNVEV (reference sequence). The V end lost 2 bases, the J end lost 2 bases, and 9 bases lay between the germline ends. The CDR3 covers 14 residues. CDR3 sequence (DNA): TGTGCCAGCAGTTTAATGGGTTCCAACTATGGCTACACCTTC. Amino acid sequence: CASSLMGSNYGYTF.

The chain carries TRBV18 and TRBJ2-3; TRBD2 matches 7 bases. This CDR3 is built from 14 residues. In germline, CDR1 is KGHSH, CDR2 LQKENI. V was pared by 5 bases and J by 6 bases, with 8 bases of the junction left unmatched. The CDR3: CASSYAGVSDTQYF. The CDR3 nucleotides are TGTGCCAGCTCATACGCGGGAGTATCTGATACGCAGTATTTT.

The V call is TRBV5-1, the J call TRBJ2-7; 10 bases fit TRBD2. This CDR3 region has 14 residues. Per the germline V gene, CDR1 is SGHRS and CDR2 is YFSETQ. Trimming cost V 5 bases and J 4 bases; bases outside gene matches: 6. The CDR3 loop is CASRFSGGTYEQYF. In nucleotides, the CDR3 is TGCGCCAGCAGATTTAGCGGGGGGACTTACGAGCAGTACTTC.

The rearrangement uses TRBV5-5 and TRBJ1-1; no definite D call. V shed 4 bases and J shed 6 bases, with 19 bases lying between them. The CDR3 contains 15 residues. Germline V lookup: CDR1 SGHKS, CDR2 YYEKEE (reference sequence). CDR3 residues: CASSKTATALAEAFF. CDR3 in DNA: TGTGCCAGCAGCAAAACAGCCACGGCCTTGGCTGAAGCTTTCTTT.

This clone has just one count. The V call is TRBV3-1 (or the pseudogene TRBV3-2), the J call TRBJ1-1; the D is unclear. V shed 10 bases and J shed 1 base, with 7 bases lying between them. The CDR3 runs to 11 residues. In germline, CDR1 is LGHDT, CDR2 YNNKEL (reference sequence). The CDR3 reads CATKQNTEAFF. DNA of the CDR3: TGTGCCACCAAACAGAACACTGAAGCTTTCTTT.

This chain joins TRBV2 and TRBJ1-4; TRBD1 matches at 7 bases. Losses at the gene ends were 2 bases for V and 7 bases for J; bases not matched to a gene: 13. Germline CDR1 SNHLY, CDR2 FYNNEI. The CDR3 consists of 17 residues. CDR3 bases: TGTGCCAGCAGTGAACGTCAAGGGGGCTTGCAACGTGAAAAACTGTTTTTT. It translates to CASSERQGGLQREKLFF.

The CDR3 DNA sequence: TGCAGTGCTAGTCCTAGCTCCTACAATGAGCAGTTCTTC. This gives the protein CSASPSSYNEQFF. The V call is TRBV20-1, the J call TRBJ2-1; D is unresolved. V was trimmed by 3 bases and J by 0 bases, leaving 6 bases between them. CDR3 length: 13 residues. CDR1 DFQATT and CDR2 SNEGSKA come from the germline V gene (reference sequence).

This sequence joins TRBV6-2 or TRBV6-3 and TRBJ2-7; 13 bases are shared with TRBD2. The CDR3 loop spans 18 amino acids. With V trimmed by 0 bases and J by 5 bases, 10 bases remained unmatched. Germline V gives CDR1 MNHEY, CDR2 SVGEGT. CDR3 amino acids: CASSYSTSGGLTGDEQYF. For the CDR3, the DNA is TGTGCCAGCAGTTACTCGACTAGCGGGGGGCTGACGGGGGACGAGCAGTACTTC.

The rearrangement uses TRBV25-1 and TRBJ1-4; D may be TRBD1 (6 bases). The CDR3 is 16 amino acids. Germline CDR1 and CDR2: MGHDK and SYGVNS. V lost 6 bases to trimming and J lost 8 bases, with 22 bases between them. CDR3: CASRAGQWGSGEKLFF. The CDR3 DNA follows: TGTGCCAGCAGAGCTGGACAGTGGGGTTCGGGGGAAAAACTGTTTTTT. Full variable domain (rest looked up from reference TRBV25-1 and TRBJ1-4): EADIYQTPRYLVIGTGKKITLECSQTMGHDKMYWYQQDPGMELHLIHYSYGVNSTEKGDLSSESTVSRIRTEHFPLTLESARPSHTSQYLCASRAGQWGSGEKLFFGSGTQLSVL.

The rearrangement links TRBV3-1 (or the pseudogene TRBV3-2) to TRBJ2-3; the D gene is possibly TRBD1 (5 bases). Germline CDR1 reads LGHDT; CDR2 reads YNNKEL (reference sequence). This CDR3 is built from 14 residues. The V end lost 2 bases, the J end lost 3 bases, and 9 bases lay between the germline ends. CDR3: CASSQNSGTDTQYF. In DNA form, the CDR3 reads TGTGCCAGCAGCCAAAATTCAGGGACAGATACGCAGTATTTT.

The chain's CDR3 is CASSQDVRPSGGPTGELFF. The CDR3 DNA is TGCGCCAGCAGCCAAGATGTCAGGCCTAGCGGGGGACCCACCGGGGAGCTGTTTTTT. The rearrangement uses TRBV4-3 and TRBJ2-2; TRBD2 matches at 10 bases. Germline V lookup: CDR1 LGHNA, CDR2 YSLEER. This CDR3 spans 19 amino acids. With 0 bases clipped from V and 4 bases from J, the junction kept 11 bases outside the gene matches.

The V call is TRBV12-3 or TRBV12-4, the J call TRBJ1-6; D not certain. The V end was cut by 8 bases, the J end by 1 base, with 6 bases between. This CDR3 contains 13 residues. The CDR3 region has the DNA TGTGCCAGCCACGAATCCTATAATTCACCCCTCCACTTT. Translating gives CASHESYNSPLHF.

This chain uses TRBV27 with TRBJ2-1, with TRBD1 as a possible D gene (5 bases). The V gene's germline CDR1 is MNHEY and CDR2 SMNVEV (reference sequence). The CDR3 covers 14 residues. V was shortened by 6 bases and J by 2 bases, with 11 bases between the two germline ends. CDR3 in amino acids: CASSSRTPYNEQFF. CDR3 DNA sequence: TGTGCCAGCAGCTCCCGGACACCCTACAATGAGCAGTTCTTC.

This clone was seen more than once but under ten times. The V gene is TRBV6-1, the J gene TRBJ2-7, with 7 bases aligning to TRBD1. J gave up 6 bases and V 1 base, and 9 bases lay outside the gene matches. CDR1 is MNHNS, CDR2 SASEGT, per germline. The CDR3 extends over 15 amino acids. The CDR3 is CASSEGTGTSGEQYF. CDR3 DNA: TGTGCCAGCAGTGAAGGGACAGGAACTTCAGGCGAGCAGTACTTC.

This chain links TRBV28 with TRBJ2-7, with D hard to call. Germline assignment: CDR1 MDHEN and CDR2 SYDVKM. The CDR3 has 12 amino acids. Deletions cut 4 bases from V and 2 bases from J, with 6 bases between. CDR3 in DNA: TGTGCCAGCAGTTCCGTCACCTACGAGCAGTACTTC. Its protein product is CASSSVTYEQYF.

This chain joins TRBV11-1 and TRBJ2-1; possibly TRBD1 or TRBD2 for D (5 bases each). The CDR3 totals 14 residues. The germline V gene encodes CDR1 SGHAT and CDR2 FQDESV (reference sequence). V dropped 6 bases and J dropped 9 bases, with 18 bases sitting between them. The CDR3 spells CASRSGHDVGEQFF. DNA for the CDR3: TGTGCCAGCAGATCGGGGCACGATGTGGGTGAGCAGTTCTTC.

This clone was seen just once. The chain uses TRBV2 and TRBJ2-7; 8 positions agree with TRBD2. Per the germline V gene, CDR1 is SNHLY and CDR2 is FYNNEI. The CDR3 is made up of 15 amino acids. J was trimmed by 4 bases and V by 8 bases; bases with no gene match: 13. The CDR3 is CASQPFVAGTYEQYF. The DNA for the CDR3 is TGTGCCAGCCAACCCTTTGTAGCGGGAACGTACGAGCAGTACTTC.

The gene calls are TRBV9 and TRBJ2-3; 8 bases line up with TRBD1. There are 14 residues in the CDR3. Per the germline V gene, CDR1 is SGDLS and CDR2 is YYNGEE. With V trimmed by 4 bases and J by 8 bases, 9 bases remained unmatched. The CDR3 DNA reads TGTGCCAGCAGCACCCATCAGGGGGCAGGTACGCAGTATTTT. This codes for CASSTHQGAGTQYF.

This clone was recorded only once. The genes are TRBV7-2 and TRBJ1-1; D remains ambiguous. Germline assignment: CDR1 SGHTA and CDR2 FQGNSA. The CDR3 is 14 residues long. V was clipped by 5 bases and J by 1 base, with 11 bases between them. The CDR3 loop is CASSIKSGNTEAFF. Written as DNA, the CDR3 is TGTGCCAGCAGCATTAAGAGCGGGAACACTGAAGCTTTCTTT.

The chain has TRBV20-1 and TRBJ2-7; D possibly matches TRBD1 or TRBD2 (5 bases each). Trimming removed 5 bases from V and 7 bases from J, with 12 bases in between. Germline V gives CDR1 DFQATT, CDR2 SNEGSKA (reference sequence). The CDR3 runs to 11 residues. The CDR3 DNA is TGCAGTGCTCCAGGATGGGGGGAGCAGTACTTC. Translation: CSAPGWGEQYF.

The V and J genes are TRBV27 and TRBJ2-1, with D maybe TRBD2 (5 bases). V was pared by 6 bases and J by 0 bases, with 15 bases between. The CDR3 has 16 amino acids. In germline, CDR1 is MNHEY, CDR2 SMNVEV (reference sequence). The CDR3 coding sequence is TGTGCCAGCAGACCCAACCCAGCGGACTCCTACAATGAGCAGTTCTTC. Translation: CASRPNPADSYNEQFF.

This chain joins TRBV4-3 and TRBJ1-6; D possibly corresponds to TRBD1 (5 bases). The CDR3 loop spans 16 amino acids. V gave up 0 bases and J gave up 10 bases, with 16 bases separating them. Germline CDR1 LGHNA, CDR2 YSLEER. CDR3 nucleotide sequence: TGCGCCAGCAGCCAAGAGACGGGCCAGGGAGGGTCACCCCTCCACTTT. This gives the protein CASSQETGQGGSPLHF.

J is TRBJ2-1 and V is TRBV6-2 or TRBV6-3; 7 bases fit TRBD1. V was clipped by 2 bases and J by 0 bases; unmatched bases: 1. This CDR3 spans 15 amino acids. Germline lookup yields CDR1 MNHEY and CDR2 SVGEGT. This chain's CDR3 is CASSYTGDSYNEQFF. The CDR3 bases are TGTGCCAGCAGTTACACAGGGGACTCCTACAATGAGCAGTTCTTC.

The chain combines TRBV2 with TRBJ2-7; D uncertain. V was pared by 6 bases and J by 3 bases, with 12 bases between. CDR3 length: 13 amino acids. The germline V gene encodes CDR1 SNHLY and CDR2 FYNNEI. CDR3 coding DNA: TGTGCCAGCAGAGTTTTCAGGAGCTACGAGCAGTACTTC. It codes for CASRVFRSYEQYF.